The next 7 T cell receptor beta chains were all read from a single sample in a study of neurological immune-mediated disorders. Time point: longitudinal time-point 1 (baseline). TCRdb reanalysed the 5' RACE reads using MiXCR and keeps one entry per CDR3 protein. The sample lists about 53,000 distinct CDR3 sequences; about 9% were seen once. Sequenced input: PBMCs. The receptors come from a woman in her thirties or forties in good health.

This clonotype came up once. The rearrangement links TRBV5-1 to TRBJ2-3, with D perhaps assigned TRBD1 or TRBD2 (5 bases each). The CDR3 length is 17 residues. In germline, CDR1 is SGHRS, CDR2 YFSETQ. Between the trimmed V and J ends, which lost 0 bases and 7 bases, there was a span of 21 bases. CDR3 DNA: TGCGCCAGCAGCTTGGGGCCGGGACCCACTCTTGGAAATACGCAGTATTTT. This sequence encodes CASSLGPGPTLGNTQYF.

This clonotype showed up many times. V and J are TRBV20-1 and TRBJ1-1; perhaps TRBD1 as D (6 bases). This CDR3 comprises 12 residues. Germline V gene data show CDR1 as DFQATT and CDR2 as SNEGSKA (reference sequence). V lost 8 bases to trimming and J lost 1 base, with 11 bases between them. The CDR3 DNA follows: TGCAGTCCCGACAGGCAGAACACTGAAGCTTTCTTT. The encoded protein is CSPDRQNTEAFF.

This clonotype was observed at least ten times. The rearrangement links TRBV2 to TRBJ1-1, with 8 bases that match TRBD1. Germline CDR1 SNHLY, CDR2 FYNNEI. The junction had 4 bases not matched to a gene; V was cut back by 4 bases and J by 0 bases. The CDR3 has 15 residues. The CDR3 DNA sequence: TGTGCCAGCAGTGGCTGGACAGGGATGAACACTGAAGCTTTCTTT. Its translation: CASSGWTGMNTEAFF. Filled out from reference TRBV2 and TRBJ1-1, the complete variable domain reads EPEVTQTPSHQVTQMGQEVILRCVPISNHLYFYWYRQILGQKVEFLVSFYNNEISEKSEIFDDQFSVERPDGSNFTLKIRSTKLEDSAMYFCASSGWTGMNTEAFFGQGTRLTVV.

The rearrangement joins TRBV20-1 to TRBJ2-3; 10 bases align to TRBD1. J was trimmed by 6 bases and V by 3 bases; bases with no gene match: 9. Germline V gene data show CDR1 as DFQATT and CDR2 as SNEGSKA (reference sequence). CDR3 length: 15 residues. CDR3 sequence reads: CSARDRGRTSDTQYF. DNA of the CDR3: TGCAGTGCTAGGGACAGGGGGAGGACGAGCGATACGCAGTATTTT.

This clonotype was seen repeatedly, ten times or more. The rearrangement joins TRBV9 to TRBJ2-1; 10 bases are shared with TRBD2. V trimming: 3 bases; J trimming: 6 bases; junction bases outside the gene matches: 6. The CDR3 runs to 15 residues. Germline loops: CDR1 SGDLS, CDR2 YYNGEE. The CDR3 sequence: CASSASGGALNEQFF. For the CDR3, the DNA is TGTGCCAGCAGCGCCAGCGGGGGGGCCCTCAATGAGCAGTTCTTC.

This clonotype was counted ten times or more. The rearrangement uses TRBV5-1 and TRBJ1-2; 10 nucleotides match TRBD1. The CDR3 has 15 residues. V shed 4 bases and J 2 bases; nucleotides not matched to a gene: 5. Germline V gene lookup returns CDR1 SGHRS and CDR2 YFSETQ. The CDR3: CASSPTGGGNYGYTF. CDR3 coding DNA: TGCGCCAGCAGCCCGACAGGGGGCGGGAACTATGGCTACACCTTC.

This clonotype was picked up many times. V and J are TRBV4-3 and TRBJ1-1; no clear D. Trimming pared 0 bases from V and 6 bases from J, leaving 17 bases between. The CDR3 runs to 16 residues. Germline V gene sequence: CDR1 LGHNA, CDR2 YSLEER. The CDR3, as DNA: TGCGCCAGCAGCCAAGAAAGGGTCTCTATAACCTCTGAAGCTTTCTTT. Its protein product is CASSQERVSITSEAFF.